This paragraph reports one T cell receptor beta chain. CDR1 and CDR2 from the germline V gene are LGHNA and YNFKEQ. V shed 0 bases and J 6 bases; nucleotides not matched to a gene: 13. CDR3 size: 17 residues. These data originate in a study of OX40 agonist ivuxolimab in advanced cancers. TCRdb's table, derived via immunoSEQ multiplex PCR, lists solely in-frame clones and lacks some. The repertoire holds tens of thousands of clones, 75% to 95% seen once, with 2% to 3% in the top ten. The source was CD4+ or CD8+ T cells sorted from blood, collected in a trial of the OX40 agonist ivuxolimab. The sequence derives from an adult with an advanced solid tumor such as melanoma, head and neck, liver or kidney cancer. The rearrangement links TRBV4-2 to TRBJ2-7; 8 bases match TRBD2. CDR3 sequence: CASSQELLQREKSEQYF. For the CDR3, the DNA is TGTGCCAGCAGCCAAGAACTACTCCAGCGGGAGAAGAGCGAGCAGTACTTC.